Presented here are 3 T cell receptor beta chains from one specimen sequenced in a study of T cell responses to AZD1222 COVID-19 vaccine. Method: immunoSEQ multiplex PCR; TCRdb's copy keeps in-frame clones and lacks some. This sample has roughly 150,000 clones; 91% occur once, and the top ten carry over 1%. Specimen: peripheral blood, collected 28 days after the second AZD1222 dose. These receptors originate from an adult who received the AZD1222 COVID-19 vaccine.

The chain recombines TRBV19 with TRBJ1-1; 9 bases fit TRBD1. The junction had 6 bases not matched to a gene; V was cut back by 5 bases and J by 5 bases. Germline CDR1 is LNHDA and CDR2 is SQIVND (reference sequence). This CDR3 is 14 amino acids long. The CDR3 DNA is TGTGCCAGTAGTCCAACAGGGGGCGGGACTGAAGCTTTCTTT. The encoded protein is CASSPTGGGTEAFF.

With regard to this clone: In the same sample, other DNA sequences code for this CDR3. V and J are TRBV7-2 and TRBJ1-2; 8 bases align to TRBD1. J gave up 5 bases and V 5 bases, and 4 bases lay outside the gene matches. Per germline, CDR1 SGHTA and CDR2 FQGNSA. The CDR3 sequence is 13 residues long. CDR3 bases: TGTGCCAGCAGCCCCGACAGGGGTTATGGCTACACCTTC. It codes for CASSPDRGYGYTF.

The chain carries TRBV7-3 and TRBJ1-1; D is possibly TRBD1 (5 bases). The CDR3 runs to 13 residues. Germline CDR1 reads SGHTA; CDR2 reads FQGTGA. V was clipped by 4 bases and J by 4 bases, with 10 bases between them. This CDR3 reads CASSSAGSTEAFF. DNA of the CDR3: TGTGCCAGCAGCTCTGCAGGGAGCACTGAAGCTTTCTTT.